The 30 T cell receptor beta chains below were found in one sample sequenced in a study of T cell responses to AZD1222 COVID-19 vaccine. The assay was immunoSEQ multiplex PCR, and TCRdb's table has in-frame clones only and misses some. The sample has over 100,000 clones, about 87% seen once. Sequenced material: peripheral blood, taken on day 0 of AZD1222 vaccination. The receptors were sampled from an adult in good health.

The chain joins TRBV7-9 to TRBJ2-5, with D maybe TRBD2 (5 bases). CDR3 length equals 14 residues. Germline CDR1 reads SEHNR; CDR2 reads FQNEAQ (reference sequence). V lost 0 bases to trimming and J lost 4 bases, with 9 bases between them. Here the CDR3 reads CASSLAGATETQYF. The DNA of the CDR3 is TGTGCCAGCAGCTTAGCGGGAGCAACAGAGACCCAGTACTTC.

This clone showed up just once. The chain employs TRBV18 and TRBJ1-1, with D unresolved. Germline V gene lookup returns CDR1 KGHSH and CDR2 LQKENI. V lost 4 bases, J lost 0 bases, and 15 bases lay in between. This CDR3 has 16 amino acids. The CDR3 nucleotides read TGTGCCAGCTCACTCCACGCTCCAGAGTTGAACACTGAAGCTTTCTTT. Residues: CASSLHAPELNTEAFF.

The chain recombines TRBV7-9 with TRBJ2-7; 14 positions match TRBD2. Germline V lookup: CDR1 SEHNR, CDR2 FQNEAQ (reference sequence). V lost 5 bases and J lost 0; bases outside the gene matches: 3. This CDR3 comprises 16 residues. DNA for the CDR3: TGTGCCAGCAGCCTCGGACTAGCGGGAGGCTCCTACGAGCAGTACTTC. The encoded protein is CASSLGLAGGSYEQYF.

The CDR3 here is CATSDFPPTYQAFF. The CDR3 nucleotides read TGTGCCACCAGTGATTTCCCTCCGACATACCAAGCTTTCTTT. The chain links TRBV24-1 to TRBJ1-1; no clear D gene. CDR1 is KGHDR and CDR2 is SFDVKD in the germline V gene. The CDR3 runs to 14 residues. V was clipped by 1 base and J by 9 bases, with 14 bases between them.

This clone was seen just once. The chain joins TRBV7-2 to TRBJ1-2; TRBD1 matches 9 bases. Trimming cost V 1 base and J 8 bases; bases outside gene matches: 5. The length of the CDR3 is 14 residues. Germline lookup yields CDR1 SGHTA and CDR2 FQGNSA. This chain's CDR3 is CASSLGTGVEGYTF. The CDR3, as DNA: TGTGCCAGCAGCTTAGGGACAGGGGTGGAGGGCTACACCTTC. The whole variable domain, remainder taken from reference TRBV7-2 and TRBJ1-2, is GAGVSQSPSNKVTEKGKDVELRCDPISGHTALYWYRQSLGQGLEFLIYFQGNSAPDKSGLPSDRFSAERTGGSVSTLTIQRTQQEDSAVYLCASSLGTGVEGYTFGSGTRLTVV.

The chain employs TRBV24-1 and TRBJ1-3; D remains ambiguous. Looked up from germline, CDR1 is KGHDR and CDR2 is SFDVKD. Trimming removed 2 bases at V and 0 bases at J, with 7 bases between. The CDR3 runs 15 residues. The DNA of the CDR3 is TGTGCCACCAGTGATTACACTGGCTCTGGAAACACCATATATTTT. This codes for CATSDYTGSGNTIYF.

The chain has TRBV9 and TRBJ1-5; 11 bases align to TRBD1. The CDR3 sequence is 15 residues long. Losses at the gene ends were 4 bases for V and 5 bases for J; bases not matched to a gene: 5. Germline assignment: CDR1 SGDLS and CDR2 YYNGEE. CDR3 bases: TGTGCCAGCAGCTCACAGGGACAGGGGGATCAGCCCCAGCATTTT. It encodes CASSSQGQGDQPQHF.

The chain has TRBV9 and TRBJ2-7; 8 positions match TRBD2. CDR3 length: 15 amino acids. V shed 4 bases, J shed 0 bases, and the junction held 6 bases outside the gene matches. Germline-derived CDR1 and CDR2 are SGDLS and YYNGEE. The CDR3, as DNA: TGTGCCAGCAGCCTGAGCGGGGGAAACTCCTACGAGCAGTACTTC. This encodes CASSLSGGNSYEQYF.

The V and J genes are TRBV5-1 and TRBJ2-5; no clear D gene. Germline V gene sequence: CDR1 SGHRS, CDR2 YFSETQ. The CDR3 extends over 13 amino acids. Trimming took off 5 bases at V and 5 bases at J, with 13 bases between the two ends. CDR3 protein: CASSVVGRETQYF. The DNA of the CDR3 is TGCGCCAGCAGTGTTGTGGGCCGGGAGACCCAGTACTTC.

This clone has more than one count but fewer than ten. The chain carries TRBV19 and TRBJ1-1; D uncertain. V was cut by 6 bases and J by 4 bases, with 15 bases left in between. The CDR3 sequence is 14 residues long. Germline values: CDR1 LNHDA, CDR2 SQIVND (reference sequence). The CDR3 spells CASSGWWRGTEAFF. CDR3 DNA sequence: TGTGCCAGTAGCGGATGGTGGCGGGGCACTGAAGCTTTCTTT.

This clone occurred once. The chain carries TRBV5-6 and TRBJ2-3, with D possibly called TRBD1 or TRBD2 (5 bases each). The CDR3 has 13 residues. Germline loops: CDR1 SGHDT, CDR2 YYEEEE. The V gene lost 4 bases and the J gene lost 4 bases, with 10 bases spanning the gap. This CDR3 reads CASSPRGPDTQYF. CDR3 in DNA: TGTGCCAGCAGCCCGAGGGGACCAGATACGCAGTATTTT.

This clone was seen only a few times. The V gene is TRBV19, the J gene TRBJ1-2, with D tentatively TRBD1 (5 bases). The CDR3 is made up of 14 amino acids. Germline values: CDR1 LNHDA, CDR2 SQIVND (reference sequence). Trimming removed 7 bases at V and 5 bases at J, with 17 bases between. The DNA for the CDR3 is TGTGCCAGTATGAAAGGGGCATCAGTTTATGGCTACACCTTC. Translating gives CASMKGASVYGYTF.

In DNA, the CDR3 is TGCAGCGTGCGGACTAGGCATTCAAGGAACGGGCAGTTCTTC. Its protein product is CSVRTRHSRNGQFF. V usage is TRBV29-1 and J usage is TRBJ2-1; TRBD2 agrees at 7 bases. The V gene end was trimmed by 6 bases and the J gene end by 12 bases; junction bases not matched to a gene: 17. The CDR3 is 14 amino acids. Germline CDR1 reads SQVTM; CDR2 reads ANQGSEA.

About this clone: The same CDR3 is also encoded by other DNA sequences in this sample. The chain links TRBV24-1 to TRBJ1-2; D remains ambiguous. This CDR3 has 12 amino acids. Deletions cut 4 bases from V and 5 bases from J, with 7 bases between. The germline gives CDR1 KGHDR, CDR2 SFDVKD. The CDR3 region has the DNA TGTGCCACCAGTGACGGCCGGTATGGCTACACCTTC. This encodes CATSDGRYGYTF.

This clone was picked up a small number of times. The chain joins TRBV5-4 to TRBJ2-2, with TRBD2 matching 14 bases. The ends lost 4 bases at V and 5 bases at J; junction bases unmatched: 4. This CDR3 has 16 amino acids. The germline CDR1 and CDR2 sequences are SGHNT and YYREEE (reference sequence). CDR3 nucleotides: TGTGCCAGCAGCCGACTAGCGGGAGGGCCAACCGGGGAGCTGTTTTTT. Protein sequence: CASSRLAGGPTGELFF. The full variable domain, completed using reference TRBV5-4 and TRBJ2-2, is ETGVTQSPTHLIKTRGQQVTLRCSSQSGHNTVSWYQQALGQGPQFIFQYYREEENGRGNFPPRFSGLQFPNYSSELNVNALELDDSALYLCASSRLAGGPTGELFFGEGSRLTVL.

This clone has only a few counts. The V call is TRBV5-1, the J call TRBJ2-7, with unresolved D. V lost 0 bases to trimming and J lost 0 bases, with 10 bases between them. The CDR3 is made up of 15 amino acids. Germline values: CDR1 SGHRS, CDR2 YFSETQ. DNA of the CDR3: TGCGCCAGCAGCTTGGGGACGCATATCTCCTACGAGCAGTACTTC. It specifies CASSLGTHISYEQYF.

The chain has TRBV29-1 and TRBJ1-2; 7 nucleotides match TRBD1. Germline CDR1 and CDR2: SQVTM and ANQGSEA. V was pared by 2 bases and J by 5 bases, with 2 bases of the junction left unmatched. The CDR3 is 12 amino acids. CDR3 sequence reads: CSVEPGGYGYTF. The CDR3 nucleotides are TGCAGCGTTGAACCAGGGGGTTATGGCTACACCTTC.

The chain is built from TRBV12-5 and TRBJ1-1, with D unresolved. The CDR3 has 14 amino acids. The germline CDR1 and CDR2 sequences are LGHNT and FRNRAP. V was trimmed by 5 bases and J by 0 bases, leaving 10 bases between them. The CDR3 reads CASGIGGLNTEAFF. CDR3 DNA: TGTGCTAGTGGTATTGGTGGGCTGAACACTGAAGCTTTCTTT.

In this sample, this clone turned up once. V gene TRBV30 combines with J gene TRBJ2-3; 8 bases are a match to TRBD2. This CDR3 contains 15 residues. V shed 1 base, J shed 0 bases, and the junction held 3 bases outside the gene matches. Germline CDR1 GTSNPN, CDR2 SVGIG (reference sequence). CDR3 sequence: CAWSASGSSTDTQYF. The CDR3 DNA follows: TGTGCCTGGAGTGCAAGCGGGAGTAGCACAGATACGCAGTATTTT.

The chain joins TRBV7-7 to TRBJ1-1; no reliable D call. This CDR3 is built from 13 residues. In germline, CDR1 is SSHAT, CDR2 FNYEAQ (reference sequence). CDR3 loop: CASASSRNTEAFF. The CDR3 nucleotides are TGTGCTAGCGCGAGCAGCCGGAACACTGAAGCTTTCTTT. The complete variable domain, with remaining parts taken from reference TRBV7-7 and TRBJ1-1, reads GAGVSQSPRYKVTKRGQDVTLRCDPISSHATLYWYQQALGQGPEFLTYFNYEAQPDKSGLPSDRFSAERPEGSISTLTIQRTEQRDSAMYRCASASSRNTEAFFGQGTRLTVV.

CDR3 in DNA: TGTGCCAGCAGCTTAGTTCGCGCCGTCTCTGGAAACACCATATATTTT. Its translation: CASSLVRAVSGNTIYF. This rearrangement joins TRBV7-8 to TRBJ1-3; D remains ambiguous. The V and J ends lost 1 base and 0 bases respectively, with 10 bases between them. Germline V lookup: CDR1 SGHVS, CDR2 FQNEAQ. The CDR3 extends over 16 amino acids.

This clone has more than one count but fewer than ten. V usage is TRBV27 and J usage is TRBJ1-1, with TRBD1 matching over 7 bases. V trimming: 1 base; J trimming: 10 bases; junction bases outside the gene matches: 6. The CDR3 is made up of 13 amino acids. Germline loops: CDR1 MNHEY, CDR2 SMNVEV (reference sequence). Written as DNA, the CDR3 is TGTGCCAGCAGTTTATGGGCAGGGGGTCGAGCTTTCTTT. It codes for CASSLWAGGRAFF.

The J gene is TRBJ1-6, the V gene TRBV5-6; D remains ambiguous. V lost 2 bases and J 7 bases, leaving 10 bases between the germline ends. The germline V gene encodes CDR1 SGHDT and CDR2 YYEEEE. The CDR3 has 14 residues. The CDR3 loop is CASSFGLVNSPLHF. In DNA form, the CDR3 reads TGTGCCAGCAGCTTCGGTCTTGTGAATTCACCCCTCCACTTT.

The chain carries TRBV5-5 and TRBJ1-2; D is unresolved. V lost 4 bases and J lost 4, with 23 bases in between. Per germline, CDR1 SGHKS and CDR2 YYEKEE (reference sequence). The CDR3 has 17 residues. Written as DNA, the CDR3 is TGTGCCAGCAGCCCCTCCCGCCCTTATTCCCTGGGCTATGGCTACACCTTC. This codes for CASSPSRPYSLGYGYTF.

This chain joins TRBV28 and TRBJ1-5; D is uncertain. V was trimmed by 2 bases and J by 6 bases, leaving 5 bases between them. Germline CDR1 and CDR2: MDHEN and SYDVKM. The CDR3 runs to 12 residues. CDR3 protein: CASSLMGQPQHF. Here the CDR3 DNA reads TGTGCCAGCAGTTTAATGGGTCAGCCCCAGCATTTT. Together with reference TRBV28 and TRBJ1-5, the CDR3 gives the full variable domain: DVKVTQSSRYLVKRTGEKVFLECVQDMDHENMFWYRQDPGLGLRLIYFSYDVKMKEKGDIPEGYSVSREKKERFSLILESASTNQTSMYLCASSLMGQPQHFGDGTRLSIL.

The genes are TRBV28 and TRBJ1-2; 8 bases match TRBD1. V lost 10 bases to trimming and J lost 4 bases; unmatched junction nucleotides: 5. This CDR3 has 12 amino acids. The germline V gene encodes CDR1 MDHEN and CDR2 SYDVKM. Here the CDR3 DNA reads TGTGCCATCCTAGGGACAGGCTATGGCTACACCTTC. This translates into CAILGTGYGYTF.

This clone was seen a handful of times. The rearrangement joins TRBV11-2 to TRBJ2-1, with TRBD1 matching 10 bases. V lost 5 bases and J lost 2; bases outside the gene matches: 3. The CDR3 spans 15 residues. Germline V gene lookup returns CDR1 SGHAT and CDR2 FQNNGV. CDR3 in amino acids: CASSLGTGAYNEQFF. CDR3 coding DNA: TGTGCCAGCAGCCTCGGGACAGGGGCCTACAATGAGCAGTTCTTC. The entire variable domain, with the rest obtained from reference TRBV11-2 and TRBJ2-1, is as follows: EAGVAQSPRYKIIEKRQSVAFWCNPISGHATLYWYQQILGQGPKLLIQFQNNGVVDDSQLPKDRFSAERLKGVDSTLKIQPAKLEDSAVYLCASSLGTGAYNEQFFGPGTRLTVL.

This clone was counted between two and nine times. J is TRBJ2-7 and V is TRBV9; possibly TRBD1 or TRBD2 for D (5 bases each). The CDR3 length is 16 residues. Germline V gene sequence: CDR1 SGDLS, CDR2 YYNGEE. V lost 4 bases, J lost 7 bases, and 24 bases lay in between. CDR3 residues: CASSMNTGRKISEQYF. The CDR3 region has the DNA TGTGCCAGCAGCATGAATACGGGGCGGAAAATCTCGGAGCAGTACTTC.

V and J are TRBV5-1 and TRBJ2-5, with 7 bases fitting TRBD2. CDR3 size: 14 residues. The trim removed 4 bases at V and 3 bases at J, leaving 6 bases unmatched. CDR1 and CDR2 from the germline V gene are SGHRS and YFSETQ. The CDR3 is CASSIAGVEETQYF. The CDR3 nucleotides are TGCGCCAGCAGCATCGCGGGAGTTGAAGAGACCCAGTACTTC.

This clone showed up just once. The chain links TRBV18 to TRBJ1-2; no reliable D call. This CDR3 has 19 amino acids. V shed 2 bases and J shed 0 bases, with 22 bases lying between them. CDR1 and CDR2 from the germline V gene are KGHSH and LQKENI. The DNA for the CDR3 is TGTGCCAGCTCACCAGGAATATGGAGACGTGACCATACTAACTATGGCTACACCTTC. Protein sequence: CASSPGIWRRDHTNYGYTF.